The T cell receptor beta chain described here comes from a study of graft-versus-host responses after intestinal transplantation. The overall study: The study gave all recipients anti-thymocyte globulin induction, then tacrolimus and steroids for about 3 years.

Study-wide findings and caveats: High graft-versus-host to host-versus-graft clonal ratios were seen in allografts of patients with graft-donor T cell macrochimerism.

Germline V gene sequence: CDR1 MDHEN, CDR2 SYDVKM. V lost 3 bases, J lost 1 base, and 2 bases lay in between. The CDR3 is 12 residues long. Sequencing used immunoSEQ multiplex PCR; TCRdb keeps in-frame clones, though not all of them. The table shows about 14,000 clones, with around 94% occurring only once. As for this clone: Its antigen is undetermined.

The source was PBMCs, collected 9 days after transplant. The chain employs TRBV28 and TRBJ2-3, with D unclear. The TCR sequence derives from a human patient who received an intestinal transplant, so some T cells may come from the graft donor. This CDR3 is CASSLGTDTQYF. DNA for the CDR3: TGTGCCAGCAGTTTGGGCACAGATACGCAGTATTTT.